The source of this T cell receptor beta chain is a study of T-cell reconstitution after alpha-beta-depleted transplantation in children. Preparation of the TCRbeta library involved a method that used unique molecular identifiers. Each CDR3 protein is one row after TCRdb ran MiXCR on the PCR reads. Among 640,000 or so distinct CDR3 sequences listed, 16% were seen once. Trimming took 2 bases from V and 4 from J, leaving 11 bases between them. There are 14 residues in the CDR3. CDR1 and CDR2 (germline): SGHTA, FQGNSA. In this sample, this clonotype turned up many times. Material: PBMCs from the stem cell graft donor, obtained from the stem cell graft. This clonotype was sampled from a human donor who donated a stem cell graft to a child with acute myeloid leukemia. The V and J genes are TRBV7-2 and TRBJ1-2; no reliable D call. The CDR3: CASSLFAGGYGYTF. The DNA of the CDR3 is TGTGCCAGCAGCTTATTTGCGGGAGGCTATGGCTACACCTTC.